This paragraph reports one T cell receptor beta chain. This table comes from immunoSEQ multiplex PCR, and its TCRdb copy is limited to in-frame clones, with some not included. The table includes about 32,000 clones, about 76% detected once. This sample was taken from a study of T cells in narcolepsy. The CDR3 consists of 16 residues. The V and J ends lost 3 bases and 1 base, in that order; junction bases with no gene match: 12. Per germline, CDR1 GTSNPN and CDR2 SVGIG (reference sequence). This TCR came from a human donor with narcolepsy. The sample was CD45RA- memory CD4+ T cells from PBMCs. The chain has TRBV30 and TRBJ2-7; TRBD2 aligns across 7 bases. CDR3 DNA sequence: TGTGCCTGGAGATCTTGGGGGAGGGGTGGATCCTACGAGCAGTACTTC. It specifies CAWRSWGRGGSYEQYF.